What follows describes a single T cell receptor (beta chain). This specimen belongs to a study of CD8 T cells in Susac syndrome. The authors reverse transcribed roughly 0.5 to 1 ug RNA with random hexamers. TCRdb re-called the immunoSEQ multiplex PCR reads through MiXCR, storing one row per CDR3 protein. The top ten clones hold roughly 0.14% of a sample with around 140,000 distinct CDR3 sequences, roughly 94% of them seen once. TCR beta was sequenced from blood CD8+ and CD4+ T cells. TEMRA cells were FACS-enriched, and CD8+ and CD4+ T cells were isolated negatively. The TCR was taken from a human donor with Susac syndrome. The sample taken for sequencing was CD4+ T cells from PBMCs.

CDR3: CASSDLGPDSWGYTF. The CDR3 region has the DNA TGTGCCAGCAGTGATCTAGGACCAGACTCCTGGGGCTACACCTTC. The chain couples TRBV25-1 to TRBJ1-2, with D unclear. V lost 3 bases, J lost 8 bases, and 19 bases lay in between. This CDR3 is built from 15 residues. CDR1 MGHDK and CDR2 SYGVNS come from the germline V gene.